This TCR beta chain was recovered during a study of shared clonotypes between healthy human individuals (dated by TCRdb to the early 2020s). The study in broad terms: A few men and a couple of women, aged 18 to 49 years, made up the cohort. For each donor, three plates each were used for CD4 naive and CD4 memory, two plates were used for CD8 naive, and one plate was used for CD8 memory. Blood TCR repertoires of about 5 healthy adults were deeply sequenced to estimate repertoire size and the extent of clonotype sharing between individuals. To increase sequencing depth and limit assay-specific biases, TCR repertoire library preparation and sequencing were carried out by different laboratories using diverse techniques. Each donor's leukapheresis produced roughly between about 0.85 and 10 billion PBMCs. Summary of the overall study and its limitations: The genetic and exposure-history diversity represented was limited by the small number of donors. Compared with non-shared clonotypes, the clonotypes found in all four sorted-subset donors had higher generation probabilities. Naive subsets generally had larger estimated clonotype richness than memory subsets. Sampling was restricted to blood, and TCR repertoires in tissues likely differ from the TCR repertoires found in blood. When a few donors were compared, the shared fraction of clonotypes was about 5.4% for naive CD4, around 3.6% for naive CD8, roughly 2.5% for memory CD4, and about 0.36% for memory CD8. Rarefaction of sorted-subset datasets indicated incomplete sequencing despite the large sequencing depth. Based on pairwise subsampling, the degree of clonotype sharing among donors was expected to be affected by sequencing depth.

TCR CDR3 regions were amplified from genomic DNA by multiplex PCR using the deep immunoSEQ assay. Extracted genomic DNA from each cell subset was distributed evenly across all wells of several immunoSEQ 96-well plates, and each plate was treated as a replicate. For sorted subsets, roughly 190 ng of genomic DNA, equivalent to 25,000 to 30,000 T cell genomes, went into each replicate PCR. Purified libraries were measured with a Qubit 3.0 fluorometer, size-checked on a Bioanalyzer 2100, and measured again with the KAPA Library Quantification kit. A separate single-read 150-cycle Illumina NextSeq 550 flow cell was used to sequence each immunoSEQ 96-well plate. The original pipeline was this. The immunoSEQ output contained only junctional sequences without quality scores, so filtering could not match that applied to full-length reads. Sequences were annotated with PyIR, a Python wrapper for IgBLAST v1.9, and V/J genes and CDR3 were assigned using IMGT germline references. Reads were removed for weak V/J assignments (E-value above 1e-6), missing CDR3, stop codons, out-of-frame junctions, or ambiguous translated residues. V3J clonotypes were defined as sequences sharing the same inferred V gene, J gene, and CDR3 amino acid sequence. Percentage overlap between repertoires was calculated by dividing the number of shared unique clonotypes by the size of the smaller repertoire. Repertoire richness was assessed with RTK rarefaction, the Chao1 estimator, and Recon v2.1 estimates of unobserved clonotypes. For all TCRbeta clonotypes obtained by the gDNA method from a few donors, generation probabilities were computed with OLGA. TCRdb obtained this table from immuneACCESS and retained in-frame rearrangements with V and J assigned. These tables miss some clones; where compared with another copy, unresolved V genes account for less than half of the shortfall, and the remainder is unexplained. The D gene and trimming were derived from the DNA, and the V and J assignments and clone size from that table. This sample comprises some 2.4 million clones, 93% of them detected only once. 0.36% of the sample belongs to the ten largest clones.

The donors were healthy, HIV-negative adults with no recently reported acute infections or vaccinations. Only Caucasian adults living in Nashville, Tennessee, USA were represented among the donors. CD4+ T cells were enriched by magnetic negative selection, after which naive cells were positively selected on CD45RA and the negative fraction was taken as the memory subset. Blood was obtained by leukapheresis, after which PBMCs were separated by Ficoll-Histopaque density gradient centrifugation and cryopreserved in liquid nitrogen vapor phase. Analytical flow cytometry was used to check the purity and quantity of each magnetically sorted T cell population. Genomic DNA was isolated from each sorted fraction and quantified by UV absorbance on a Nanodrop 2000c. Concerning this clone: It has no known antigen specificity. The input lacks base qualities; no much larger clone sits a single base away.

The receptor was isolated from a man aged 18-30 years in good health. Some clones in this sample may be carry-over from other donors' samples. The source material was naive CD4+ T cells from PBMCs. This specimen's cell subset or site label, per the study, means: CD45RA+ positively selected.

The nucleotide sequence reads as follows: TGTGCCAGCAGTCAAAGACAGGGGGGGCTTTACGAGCAGTACTTC. Translated, it reads CASSQRQGGLYEQYF. The chain is assembled from TRBV27 and TRBJ2-7, with TRBD1 matching 9 junction bases. In the germline V gene (reference sequence), CDR1 corresponds to MNHEY and CDR2 to SMNVEV. Trimmed from V: 5 bases; trimmed from J: 4 bases; junction bases lacking a gene match: 9. The CDR3 runs 15 amino acids, cysteine and phenylalanine included. Of all the DNA, just the CDR3 is kept, 45 bases in frame from base 1.